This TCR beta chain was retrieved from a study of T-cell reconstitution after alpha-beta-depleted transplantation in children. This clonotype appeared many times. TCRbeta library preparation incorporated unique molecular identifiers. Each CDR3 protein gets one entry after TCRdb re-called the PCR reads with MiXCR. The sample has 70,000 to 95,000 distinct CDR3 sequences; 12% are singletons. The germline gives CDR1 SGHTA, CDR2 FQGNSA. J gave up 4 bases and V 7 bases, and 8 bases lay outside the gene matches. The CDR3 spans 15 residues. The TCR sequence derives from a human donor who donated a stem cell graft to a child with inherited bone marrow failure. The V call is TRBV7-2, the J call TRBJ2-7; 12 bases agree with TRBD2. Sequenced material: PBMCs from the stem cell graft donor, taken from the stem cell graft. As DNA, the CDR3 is TGTGCCAGCACCGCTCTAGCGGGGGGGCCTTACGAGCAGTACTTC. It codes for CASTALAGGPYEQYF.